The 18 T cell receptor beta chains in this list originate from one sample, sequenced in a study of blood T cells in healthy people across ages. With a J-beta primer mix and a sample-barcoded 5' primer, a second PCR ran about 7 to 12 cycles. In TCRdb, the 5' RACE reads were re-called with MiXCR into one record per CDR3 protein. The repertoire includes over 600,000 distinct CDR3 sequences, roughly three fifths of them detected once, and about 26% sits in the top ten. Input material: blood. The receptors originated from a man between 40 and 49 years old in good health.

This clonotype occurred a few times. V gene TRBV4-3 combines with J gene TRBJ2-5; 7 bases are a match to TRBD2. The J call is doubtful: the DNA matches TRBJ2-7 better. The germline V gene has CDR1 LGHNA and CDR2 YSLEER. The CDR3 sequence is 16 residues long. The CDR3 reads CASSQDWAGVSGEQYF. CDR3 DNA sequence: TGCGCCAGCAGCCAAGACTGGGCGGGAGTATCGGGCGAGCAGTACTTC.

The genes are TRBV29-1 and TRBJ2-3; D gene uncertain. The CDR3 has 14 residues. The V end was cut by 3 bases, the J end by 0 bases, with 10 bases between. Per the germline V gene, CDR1 is SQVTM and CDR2 is ANQGSEA. The CDR3 sequence is CSVEGLHSTDTQYF. CDR3 DNA: TGCAGCGTTGAGGGTTTGCACAGCACAGATACGCAGTATTTT.

The J gene is TRBJ2-7, the V gene TRBV6-5, with D perhaps matching TRBD2 (5 bases). Germline V gene data show CDR1 as MNHEY and CDR2 as SVGAGI. This CDR3 region has 16 residues. Trimming stripped 0 bases from V and 2 bases from J, with 14 bases between. The CDR3 sequence is CASSYSPGRGTYEQYF. The CDR3 DNA is TGTGCCAGCAGTTACTCCCCAGGCCGAGGGACCTACGAGCAGTACTTC.

The V call is TRBV29-1, the J call TRBJ2-1, with 10 bases aligning to TRBD2. The CDR3 is 15 residues long. Losses at the gene ends were 2 bases for V and 5 bases for J; bases not matched to a gene: 6. Germline CDR1 is SQVTM and CDR2 is ANQGSEA. The CDR3 sequence: CSVEKVTSGNNEQFF. The CDR3 coding sequence is TGCAGCGTTGAAAAAGTTACTAGCGGGAACAATGAGCAGTTCTTC.

The V call is TRBV12-3 or TRBV12-4, the J call TRBJ1-1; D is possibly TRBD1 (6 bases). Trimming left V 5 bases short and J 6 bases short, with 10 bases between. The CDR3 contains 12 residues. CDR3 nucleotides: TGTGCCAGCAGTCTACAGGGCGCTGAAGCTTTCTTT. It translates to CASSLQGAEAFF.

The chain couples TRBV7-8 to TRBJ2-5, with D perhaps matching TRBD1 (6 bases). The CDR3 has 16 amino acids. V was clipped by 4 bases and J by 11 bases, with 26 bases between them. From germline, CDR1 is SGHVS and CDR2 FQNEAQ. The CDR3 coding sequence is TGTGCCAGCAGCTCCCGGACAGTGAGTTGGTTCAATGAGCAGTACTTC. Amino acids: CASSSRTVSWFNEQYF.

The rearrangement links TRBV7-2 to TRBJ2-7, with D perhaps matching TRBD1 (5 bases). CDR1 SGHTA and CDR2 FQGNSA come from the germline V gene. The CDR3 is 14 residues long. Trimming stripped 5 bases from V and 2 bases from J, with 13 bases between. This CDR3 reads CASSILGPTYEQYF. The CDR3 coding sequence is TGTGCCAGCAGCATTTTGGGGCCAACCTACGAGCAGTACTTC.

This clonotype was observed a few times. The chain joins TRBV10-3 to TRBJ2-5; D is unresolved. The germline V gene has CDR1 ENHRY and CDR2 SYGVKD. The CDR3 totals 13 residues. Trimming left V 10 bases short and J 2 bases short, with 14 bases between. The CDR3 nucleotides are TGTGCCACCGGCAGTGGGCCTCAAGAGACCCAGTACTTC. Protein product: CATGSGPQETQYF.

The genes are TRBV29-1 and TRBJ2-4, with 8 bases matching TRBD1. After removal of 6 bases from V and 7 bases from J, the junction contained 8 bases not matched to a gene. Germline V lookup: CDR1 SQVTM, CDR2 ANQGSEA. This CDR3 contains 13 residues. This CDR3 reads CSVTSRTGNIQYF. The DNA of the CDR3 is TGCAGCGTAACGAGCAGGACAGGGAACATTCAGTACTTC. The variable domain in full, completed from reference TRBV29-1 and TRBJ2-4, reads SAVISQKPSRDICQRGTSLTIQCQVDSQVTMMFWYRQQPGQSLTLIATANQGSEATYESGFVIDKFPISRPNLTFSTLTVSNMSPEDSSIYLCSVTSRTGNIQYFGAGTRLSVL.

The chain has TRBV27 and TRBJ2-7; tentative D call: TRBD2 (6 bases). The tail of the sequence fits TRBJ2-5 better, so the J call may be wrong. Germline values: CDR1 MNHEY, CDR2 SMNVEV (reference sequence). CDR3 length: 15 residues. Written as DNA, the CDR3 is TGTGCCAGCAGCCGCATCGGGAGTCAACGGGAGACCCAGTACTTC. It codes for CASSRIGSQRETQYF.

The rearrangement uses TRBV27 and TRBJ2-6, with 8 bases matching TRBD1. The V gene end was trimmed by 5 bases and the J gene end by 2 bases; junction bases not matched to a gene: 8. Germline loops: CDR1 MNHEY, CDR2 SMNVEV (reference sequence). This CDR3 region has 17 residues. CDR3 amino acids: CASSPRQGLAGANVLTF. CDR3 nucleotides: TGTGCCAGCAGTCCTAGACAGGGGTTGGCTGGGGCCAACGTCCTGACTTTC.

The rearrangement uses TRBV7-2 and TRBJ1-2; 8 bases are shared with TRBD1. The germline V gene encodes CDR1 SGHTA and CDR2 FQGNSA. The CDR3 runs 18 residues. The V segment lost 2 bases and the J segment 1 base; nucleotides outside the gene matches: 12. Here the CDR3 reads CASSLYSTGTGSNYGYTF. In DNA form, the CDR3 reads TGTGCCAGCAGCTTATACTCCACCGGGACAGGTAGTAACTATGGCTACACCTTC.

This chain links TRBV7-9 with TRBJ1-2; 7 nucleotides match TRBD1. Germline assignment: CDR1 SEHNR and CDR2 FQNEAQ (reference sequence). This CDR3 has 16 amino acids. J gave up 5 bases and V 4 bases, and 13 bases lay outside the gene matches. CDR3: CASSSQGNRGGYGYTF. The CDR3 nucleotides are TGTGCCAGCAGCTCCCAAGGCAACAGGGGAGGATATGGCTACACCTTC.

The J gene is TRBJ2-3, the V gene TRBV28; D is undetermined. This CDR3 has 16 amino acids. Germline V gives CDR1 MDHEN, CDR2 SYDVKM. V shed 4 bases and J shed 6 bases, with 20 bases lying between them. The CDR3 region is CASSSLSIGMKDTQYF. The CDR3 nucleotides read TGTGCCAGCAGTTCCTTGTCGATTGGGATGAAGGATACGCAGTATTTT.

The chain uses TRBV12-3 or TRBV12-4 and TRBJ2-5, with D perhaps matching TRBD1 (6 bases). The V gene lost 6 bases and the J gene lost 4 bases, with 27 bases spanning the gap. This CDR3 contains 18 residues. The CDR3 region has the DNA TGTGCCAGCAGCGGATTTCAGCGGACAGATTTAAGTGTAGAGACCCAGTACTTC. This gives the protein CASSGFQRTDLSVETQYF.

Points on this clonotype: A much larger clone is a single base away; this may be a read error. The chain joins TRBV12-3 or TRBV12-4 to TRBJ1-4, with D possibly TRBD1 on 6 matching bases. With 3 bases removed from V and 8 bases from J, the gap between germline ends came to 10 bases. The CDR3 has 13 residues. The CDR3 loop reads CASSFTTGEKLFF. The CDR3 DNA reads as TGTGCCAGCAGTTTCACGACAGGCGAAAAACTGTTTTTT.

CDR3 DNA: TGTGCCAGCAGTCCACCGGGACTAGCGGGGCTCACAGATACGCAGTATTTT. Encoded protein: CASSPPGLAGLTDTQYF. This rearrangement joins TRBV12-3 or TRBV12-4 to TRBJ2-3; 13 nucleotides match TRBD2. Trimming cost V 5 bases and J 2 bases; bases outside gene matches: 7. The CDR3 totals 17 residues.

The gene calls are TRBV20-1 and TRBJ1-5, with D possibly TRBD1 on 5 matching bases. Trimming removed 0 bases from V and 2 bases from J, with 14 bases in between. The germline gives CDR1 DFQATT, CDR2 SNEGSKA (reference sequence). This CDR3 is built from 16 residues. The CDR3 bases are TGCAGTGCTAGAGATCCTAGGCAGGGAGGCAATCAGCCCCAGCATTTT. Protein product: CSARDPRQGGNQPQHF.